These 28 T cell receptor beta chains came from one sample sequenced in a study of beta chain features in type 1 diabetes. The sequenced template was cDNA made from the entire isolated RNA. The data were produced by immunoSEQ multiplex PCR, yet TCRdb's version contains in-frame clones alone and is incomplete. The sample records 300,000 to 400,000 clones, around an eighth being singletons. The sequencing input was naive CD4+ T cells from blood. The receptors originated from a man between 18 and 29 years old in good health.

There are a few counts of this clone. The gene calls are TRBV2 and TRBJ1-5; D is unresolved. V lost 5 bases to trimming and J lost 0 bases, with 8 bases between them. This CDR3 comprises 14 residues. Looked up from germline, CDR1 is SNHLY and CDR2 is FYNNEI. CDR3 coding DNA: TGTGCCAGCAGTAACAGTTATAGCAATCAGCCCCAGCATTTT. Encoded protein: CASSNSYSNQPQHF.

The genes are TRBV6-6 and TRBJ2-2; the match to TRBD1 covers 9 bases. The trim removed 8 bases at V and 5 bases at J, leaving 9 bases unmatched. CDR3 size: 15 residues. CDR1 and CDR2 from the germline V gene are MNHNY and SVGAGI (reference sequence). The CDR3 protein is CASDRGISWTGELFF. The CDR3 DNA reads as TGTGCCAGCGACAGGGGGATAAGTTGGACCGGGGAGCTGTTTTTT.

This sequence joins TRBV28 and TRBJ2-7; maybe TRBD1 (5 bases). This CDR3 region has 14 residues. Germline CDR1 MDHEN, CDR2 SYDVKM. Trimming stripped 6 bases from V and 6 bases from J, with 18 bases between. CDR3 amino acids: CASRSGPRATEQYF. The CDR3 nucleotides read TGTGCCAGCAGATCAGGGCCCCGGGCCACCGAGCAGTACTTC.

The gene calls are TRBV28 and TRBJ2-3, with D possibly TRBD1 on 6 matching bases. Germline V gives CDR1 MDHEN, CDR2 SYDVKM. Trimming cost V 3 bases and J 2 bases, with 21 bases left between them. The CDR3 consists of 18 residues. CDR3 DNA: TGTGCCAGCAGTTTTAGTAAGACAGGCGGCAAGGCCACAGATACGCAGTATTTT. Protein: CASSFSKTGGKATDTQYF.

This chain joins TRBV9 and TRBJ1-5; possibly TRBD1 for D (5 bases). Trimming removed 3 bases from V and 7 bases from J, with 14 bases in between. The CDR3 is made up of 14 amino acids. CDR1 is SGDLS, CDR2 YYNGEE, per germline. The CDR3 spells CASSATGLGQPQHF. As DNA, the CDR3 is TGTGCCAGCAGCGCAACAGGTCTTGGCCAGCCCCAGCATTTT.

The chain has TRBV30 and TRBJ1-2; 10 bases fit TRBD1. Germline V gene lookup returns CDR1 GTSNPN and CDR2 SVGIG (reference sequence). The CDR3 spans 13 residues. V lost 7 bases, J lost 8 bases, and 10 bases stayed unmatched. The CDR3 spells CASQGQGYGGYTF. Written as DNA, the CDR3 is TGTGCCTCGCAGGGACAGGGGTACGGAGGCTACACCTTC.

This rearrangement joins TRBV7-8 to TRBJ2-7, with a possible D match to TRBD2 (5 bases). From germline, CDR1 is SGHVS and CDR2 FQNEAQ. V lost 2 bases, J lost 2 bases, and 7 bases lay in between. This CDR3 is 13 amino acids long. In DNA, the CDR3 is TGTGCCAGCAGCTTACCCGGGACCTACGAGCAGTACTTC. It translates to CASSLPGTYEQYF.

V gene TRBV6-4 combines with J gene TRBJ2-1, with TRBD2 as a possible D gene (5 bases). Per germline, CDR1 MRHNA and CDR2 SNTAGT. The CDR3 spans 16 residues. The V end was cut by 1 base, the J end by 4 bases, with 14 bases between. The CDR3 DNA sequence: TGTGCCAGCAGTGACTGGCCAAGAGGGCCTTACAATGAGCAGTTCTTC. Translation gives CASSDWPRGPYNEQFF.

The J gene is TRBJ1-2, the V gene TRBV30; D uncertain. V lost 5 bases and J 13 bases, leaving 14 bases between the germline ends. The germline CDR1 and CDR2 sequences are GTSNPN and SVGIG (reference sequence). The CDR3 totals 10 residues. The CDR3 loop is CAWSSQRPTF. CDR3 DNA sequence: TGTGCCTGGTCCTCGCAGAGGCCCACCTTC.

The chain couples TRBV4-1 to TRBJ2-7, with unresolved D. This CDR3 spans 11 amino acids. Germline V gene sequence: CDR1 MGHRA, CDR2 YSYEKL. The V gene lost 0 bases and the J gene lost 7 bases, with 4 bases spanning the gap. The CDR3: CASSQDSEQYF. The CDR3 DNA reads TGCGCCAGCAGCCAAGACTCTGAGCAGTACTTC.

This clone was seen at least ten times. This sequence joins TRBV29-1 and TRBJ2-7, with 10 nucleotides matching TRBD1. Germline assignment: CDR1 SQVTM and CDR2 ANQGSEA. Trimming took 6 bases from V and 2 from J; bases not matched to a gene: 4. The CDR3 contains 13 residues. Written as DNA, the CDR3 is TGCAGCGTCCCGGGACAGGGGACCTACGAGCAGTACTTC. As protein: CSVPGQGTYEQYF.

V gene TRBV28 combines with J gene TRBJ1-2, with TRBD1 as a possible D gene (5 bases). The germline CDR1 and CDR2 sequences are MDHEN and SYDVKM. Trimming removed 6 bases at V and 8 bases at J, with 13 bases between. This CDR3 contains 12 residues. The CDR3 protein is CASRTQGGGYTF. CDR3 nucleotides: TGTGCCAGCAGAACTCAGGGCGGCGGCTACACCTTC.

In its sample, this clone was seen a few times. The chain has TRBV7-2 and TRBJ2-5; 9 nucleotides line up with TRBD1. CDR1 SGHTA and CDR2 FQGNSA come from the germline V gene. The CDR3 length is 16 residues. V was clipped by 1 base and J by 4 bases; unmatched bases: 7. CDR3: CASSLVGTGFIETQYF. CDR3 coding DNA: TGTGCCAGCAGCTTAGTTGGGACAGGGTTTATAGAGACCCAGTACTTC.

This clone was observed a few times. The rearrangement joins TRBV28 to TRBJ2-5; 8 bases agree with TRBD1. V dropped 5 bases and J dropped 0; count of bases not matched to a gene: 8. CDR3 length equals 16 residues. CDR1 and CDR2 from the germline V gene are MDHEN and SYDVKM. The CDR3 reads CASSPGGRGYQETQYF. The CDR3 nucleotides are TGTGCCAGCAGTCCAGGGGGCCGCGGGTACCAAGAGACCCAGTACTTC.

This clone was detected only a few times. This sequence joins TRBV4-3 and TRBJ2-7, with a tentative D call TRBD1 (5 bases). The CDR3 is 15 residues long. V lost 4 bases and J lost 2, with 15 bases in between. Germline lookup yields CDR1 LGHNA and CDR2 YSLEER. The CDR3 DNA sequence: TGCGCCAGCAGCCGACAAAGGACACAGCCCTACGAGCAGTACTTC. This sequence encodes CASSRQRTQPYEQYF.

The chain joins TRBV30 to TRBJ1-5; the D gene is possibly TRBD1 (5 bases). With 4 bases removed from V and 4 bases from J, the gap between germline ends came to 11 bases. Germline CDR1 is GTSNPN and CDR2 is SVGIG (reference sequence). CDR3 length equals 13 residues. CDR3 amino acids: CAWNQGGNQPQHF. CDR3 nucleotides: TGTGCCTGGAATCAGGGAGGTAATCAGCCCCAGCATTTT.

This clone was seen a few times. This sequence joins TRBV4-2 and TRBJ1-1, with D perhaps TRBD1 (5 bases). CDR1 is LGHNA and CDR2 is YNFKEQ in the germline V gene. The CDR3 is 16 residues long. Trimming stripped 4 bases from V and 1 base from J, with 16 bases between. The CDR3 region is CASSRPGGDGNTEAFF. The CDR3 nucleotides are TGTGCCAGCAGCCGCCCGGGCGGGGACGGGAACACTGAAGCTTTCTTT.

This clone occurred a few times. The V call is TRBV30, the J call TRBJ2-7; D is unresolved. Trimming removed 5 bases at V and 12 bases at J, with 8 bases between. CDR3 length equals 8 residues. Germline lookup yields CDR1 GTSNPN and CDR2 SVGIG (reference sequence). In DNA form, the CDR3 reads TGTGCCTGGCCCCCCGTGTACTTC. Its translation: CAWPPVYF.

This clone was detected a few times. This sample also contains other DNA sequences that code for the same CDR3. This chain joins TRBV7-2 and TRBJ1-2, with TRBD1 as a possible D gene (5 bases). Trimming removed 3 bases from V and 0 bases from J, with 8 bases in between. The CDR3 consists of 14 residues. CDR1 is SGHTA and CDR2 is FQGNSA in the germline V gene. The CDR3 sequence is CASSLGGSNYGYTF. In DNA, the CDR3 is TGTGCCAGCAGCTTGGGGGGATCTAACTATGGCTACACCTTC.

This clone was detected only a few times. This chain uses TRBV19 with TRBJ1-5; TRBD1 matches at 9 bases. CDR3 size: 13 residues. The germline gives CDR1 LNHDA, CDR2 SQIVND (reference sequence). Unmatched junction bases numbered 5, after V lost 8 bases and J lost 6 bases. CDR3 coding DNA: TGTGCCAGTTCCGGGACAGGGAGTCAGCCCCAGCATTTT. Translation gives CASSGTGSQPQHF.

CDR3 region: CASSAHDRFTYEQYF. Here the CDR3 DNA reads TGTGCCAGCAGCGCACACGACAGGTTTACCTACGAGCAGTACTTC. The V and J genes are TRBV11-1 and TRBJ2-7; perhaps TRBD1 as D (6 bases). This CDR3 spans 15 amino acids. Trimming left V 5 bases short and J 2 bases short, with 16 bases between. The germline gives CDR1 SGHAT, CDR2 FQDESV (reference sequence).

This clone came up a few times. The CDR3 nucleotides are TGTGCCAGCAGCTTGGGAGGGTTTGGGGAGACCCAGTACTTC. Translation: CASSLGGFGETQYF. The gene calls are TRBV5-6 and TRBJ2-5; maybe TRBD2 (5 bases). The CDR3 is 14 residues long. Germline values: CDR1 SGHDT, CDR2 YYEEEE. Trimming stripped 0 bases from V and 5 bases from J, with 11 bases between.

The chain is built from TRBV7-3 and TRBJ1-1; D perhaps matches TRBD1 (5 bases). The CDR3 extends over 13 amino acids. Germline-derived CDR1 and CDR2 are SGHTA and FQGTGA. V dropped 4 bases and J dropped 0 bases, with 6 bases sitting between them. This CDR3 is CASSSTVNTEAFF. The CDR3 DNA reads as TGTGCCAGCAGCTCGACAGTGAACACTGAAGCTTTCTTT.

The J gene is TRBJ1-2, the V gene TRBV4-2; D gene ambiguous. Trimming shortened V by 0 bases and J by 4 bases, and 9 bases separated the two germline ends. This CDR3 comprises 14 residues. Per germline, CDR1 LGHNA and CDR2 YNFKEQ. CDR3 in amino acids: CASSQDLETYGYTF. The CDR3 DNA sequence: TGTGCCAGCAGCCAAGATCTGGAGACCTATGGCTACACCTTC.

This clone was recorded a few times. The chain joins TRBV5-1 to TRBJ2-1, with D possibly being TRBD1 (6 bases). The germline V gene has CDR1 SGHRS and CDR2 YFSETQ. Trimming left V 4 bases short and J 3 bases short, with 14 bases between. This CDR3 contains 15 residues. The chain's CDR3 is CASSATGLDYNEQFF. CDR3 DNA sequence: TGCGCCAGCAGCGCAACAGGGCTTGACTACAATGAGCAGTTCTTC.

The chain couples TRBV30 to TRBJ2-1; tentatively, D is TRBD1 (6 bases). This CDR3 has 13 amino acids. Trimming took off 3 bases at V and 5 bases at J, with 11 bases between the two ends. Looked up from germline, CDR1 is GTSNPN and CDR2 is SVGIG (reference sequence). Here the CDR3 reads CAWSQRQDNEQFF. The CDR3, as DNA: TGTGCCTGGAGCCAGAGACAGGACAATGAGCAGTTCTTC. The entire variable domain, with the rest obtained from reference TRBV30 and TRBJ2-1, is as follows: SQTIHQWPATLVQPVGSPLSLECTVEGTSNPNLYWYRQAAGRGLQLLFYSVGIGQISSEVPQNLSASRPQDRQFILSSKKLLLSDSGFYLCAWSQRQDNEQFFGPGTRLTVL.

This clone was detected a few times. The chain uses TRBV7-9 and TRBJ2-1; D call uncertain. This CDR3 is built from 15 residues. V was shortened by 6 bases and J by 4 bases, with 16 bases between the two germline ends. Germline CDR1 reads SEHNR; CDR2 reads FQNEAQ (reference sequence). The CDR3 loop reads CASSPRMVQYNEQFF. In DNA form, the CDR3 reads TGTGCCAGCAGTCCGCGAATGGTACAGTACAATGAGCAGTTCTTC.

This clone appeared a few times. The chain links TRBV15 to TRBJ1-2; D unresolved. CDR1 and CDR2 (germline): LNHNV, YYDKDF (reference sequence). This CDR3 spans 17 amino acids. The V gene lost 1 base and the J gene lost 4 bases, with 19 bases spanning the gap. DNA of the CDR3: TGTGCCACCAGCAGAGGGGCCATCTACCACCGGTTCTATGGCTACACCTTC. Its protein is CATSRGAIYHRFYGYTF.